The 26 T cell receptor beta chains below come from one sample, sequenced in a study of T cells after yellow fever vaccination. One entry per CDR3 protein results from TCRdb running MiXCR on the 5' RACE reads. The table lists fewer than 400,000 distinct CDR3 sequences, roughly 10% of them singletons. The sample consisted of CD4+ T cells sorted from PBMCs, taken 45 days after the yellow fever booster vaccination. Receptors were obtained from a man younger than 35 who received the YFV17D yellow fever vaccine.

The chain links TRBV20-1 to TRBJ1-4; D remains ambiguous. Germline lookup yields CDR1 DFQATT and CDR2 SNEGSKA (reference sequence). V was clipped by 5 bases and J by 5 bases, with 18 bases between them. The CDR3 extends over 15 amino acids. In nucleotides, the CDR3 is TGCAGTGCTCCAAACCCGTCGGACTTCAATGAAAAACTGTTTTTT. Translation gives CSAPNPSDFNEKLFF.

V gene TRBV28 combines with J gene TRBJ1-5, with unresolved D. The CDR3 has 14 residues. V lost 4 bases and J 7 bases, leaving 14 bases between the germline ends. CDR1 and CDR2 from the germline V gene are MDHEN and SYDVKM. The CDR3 protein is CASSSPGAVQPQHF. In nucleotides, the CDR3 is TGTGCCAGCAGTTCCCCGGGCGCGGTCCAGCCCCAGCATTTT.

The sample holds a few counts of this clonotype. This rearrangement joins TRBV7-3 to TRBJ2-5; TRBD1 agrees at 7 bases. The CDR3 contains 15 residues. CDR1 SGHTA and CDR2 FQGTGA come from the germline V gene. The ends lost 1 base at V and 5 bases at J; junction bases unmatched: 7. The DNA for the CDR3 is TGTGCCAGCAGCTTAAGTGCTGGACAGGAGGAGACCCAGTACTTC. As protein: CASSLSAGQEETQYF.

This clonotype occurred a few times. The CDR3 is CASSFTSGYEQYF. The CDR3 DNA reads TGTGCCAGCAGCTTCACGAGCGGCTACGAGCAGTACTTC. The chain uses TRBV7-8 and TRBJ2-7; maybe TRBD2 (5 bases). Trimming took off 3 bases at V and 3 bases at J, with 9 bases between the two ends. Germline V CDR1 and CDR2: SGHVS, FQNEAQ. The CDR3 spans 13 residues.

The V gene is TRBV4-2, the J gene TRBJ2-5, with TRBD1 as a possible D gene (6 bases). Deletions cut 3 bases from V and 4 bases from J, with 21 bases between. Germline V gene lookup returns CDR1 LGHNA and CDR2 YNFKEQ. This CDR3 comprises 17 residues. The CDR3 DNA follows: TGTGCCAGCAGCCAGCCGTTGAGGCAGGGGATGGCAGAGACCCAGTACTTC. Translation gives CASSQPLRQGMAETQYF.

This clonotype occurred a few times. J is TRBJ2-1 and V is TRBV2; D assignment may be TRBD1 or TRBD2 (5 bases each). In germline, CDR1 is SNHLY, CDR2 FYNNEI. With 2 bases removed from V and 10 bases from J, the gap between germline ends came to 12 bases. This CDR3 spans 13 amino acids. CDR3 in amino acids: CASSETEWGEQFF. The CDR3 DNA reads TGTGCCAGCAGTGAAACGGAGTGGGGGGAGCAGTTCTTC.

The chain carries TRBV6-1 and TRBJ1-6, with 9 positions matching TRBD1. The CDR3 is 13 residues long. Germline CDR1 reads MNHNS; CDR2 reads SASEGT. Trimming cost V 11 bases and J 8 bases; bases outside gene matches: 7. CDR3 protein: CAGGTGPHSPLHF. Here the CDR3 DNA reads TGTGCCGGGGGGACAGGGCCCCATTCACCCCTCCACTTT.

This clonotype was counted only a few times. The V call is TRBV5-1, the J call TRBJ2-3; no firm D call. CDR1 and CDR2 (germline): SGHRS, YFSETQ. Trimming removed 4 bases at V and 5 bases at J, with 11 bases between. The CDR3 has 13 amino acids. This chain's CDR3 is CASSVGFLDTQYF. The CDR3 region has the DNA TGCGCCAGCAGCGTGGGGTTTCTAGATACGCAGTATTTT.

V usage is TRBV2 and J usage is TRBJ1-4; D unclear. CDR3 length: 14 amino acids. V lost 6 bases, J lost 3 bases, and 11 bases lay in between. In germline, CDR1 is SNHLY, CDR2 FYNNEI. Here the CDR3 reads CASSQSSSNEKLFF. For the CDR3, the DNA is TGTGCCAGCAGCCAGTCCTCTTCTAATGAAAAACTGTTTTTT.

This clonotype has ten or more counts. This rearrangement joins TRBV10-2 to TRBJ1-1, with D unresolved. This CDR3 spans 15 amino acids. CDR1 is WSHSY, CDR2 SAAADI, per germline. The germline V and J ends were trimmed by 1 base and 0 bases, with 9 bases remaining between them. DNA for the CDR3: TGCGCCAGCAGTGAGTGGTTCCAGATGAACACTGAAGCTTTCTTT. This codes for CASSEWFQMNTEAFF.

The table lists this clonotype with a few counts. The chain's CDR3 is CASSLETVQRQFF. DNA for the CDR3: TGTGCCAGCAGCTTAGAGACAGTTCAGAGGCAGTTCTTC. The chain employs TRBV7-6 and TRBJ2-1; TRBD1 might be the D (5 bases). V was cut by 1 base and J by 12 bases, with 13 bases left in between. This CDR3 region has 13 residues. The germline V gene encodes CDR1 SGHVS and CDR2 FNYEAQ.

This clonotype has a handful of counts. The rearrangement joins TRBV10-3 to TRBJ1-3; TRBD1 matches 8 bases. Germline trimming cut 6 bases from V and 6 bases from J; bases unmatched to any gene: 10. This CDR3 is 15 amino acids long. The germline gives CDR1 ENHRY, CDR2 SYGVKD. The CDR3 protein is CAISPGQGKVNTIYF. Here the CDR3 DNA reads TGTGCCATCAGCCCCGGACAGGGCAAAGTAAACACCATATATTTT.

This clonotype turned up a few times. The chain employs TRBV14 and TRBJ2-4; 8 nucleotides match TRBD2. With 1 base clipped from V and 2 bases from J, the junction kept 4 bases outside the gene matches. The CDR3 contains 16 residues. Germline V gene lookup returns CDR1 SGHDN and CDR2 FVKESK. The CDR3: CASSQGAGASKNIQYF. The CDR3 DNA is TGTGCCAGCAGCCAAGGAGCGGGGGCCTCCAAAAACATTCAGTACTTC.

This clonotype was observed a handful of times. The V and J genes are TRBV25-1 and TRBJ1-5, with 8 bases fitting TRBD1. After removal of 9 bases from V and 0 bases from J, the junction contained 13 bases not matched to a gene. Germline V gene lookup returns CDR1 MGHDK and CDR2 SYGVNS. This CDR3 has 17 amino acids. This CDR3 is CARSRGPEIYSNQPQHF. In DNA form, the CDR3 reads TGTGCCAGGTCCAGGGGGCCCGAAATATATAGCAATCAGCCCCAGCATTTT.

In its sample, this clonotype was seen many times. The chain links TRBV18 to TRBJ2-1; maybe TRBD2 (6 bases). This CDR3 is 18 amino acids long. Trimming took off 2 bases at V and 6 bases at J, with 23 bases between the two ends. The germline CDR1 and CDR2 sequences are KGHSH and LQKENI. CDR3 nucleotide sequence: TGTGCCAGCTCACCAGTAGCCAATCTAGCGCCTTCCGGCAATGAGCAGTTCTTC. This codes for CASSPVANLAPSGNEQFF. Full variable domain (remainder filled in from reference TRBV18 and TRBJ2-1): NAGVMQNPRHLVRRRGQEARLRCSPMKGHSHVYWYRQLPEEGLKFMVYLQKENIIDESGMPKERFSAEFPKEGPSILRIQQVVRGDSAAYFCASSPVANLAPSGNEQFFGPGTRLTVL.

This clonotype was found a few times. This rearrangement joins TRBV18 to TRBJ1-2; weak D call: TRBD1 (5 bases). The germline CDR1 and CDR2 sequences are KGHSH and LQKENI. The CDR3 runs to 15 residues. V was clipped by 1 base and J by 3 bases, with 12 bases between them. The CDR3 spells CASSPRQAGDYGYTF. The CDR3, as DNA: TGTGCCAGCTCACCACGACAAGCGGGGGACTATGGCTACACCTTC.

The CDR3 DNA sequence: TGTGCCAGCAGTGTGGGCAGGCCAGGGACCGGGGAGCTGTTTTTT. This translates into CASSVGRPGTGELFF. The chain joins TRBV6-2 or TRBV6-3 to TRBJ2-2, with D possibly matching TRBD1 (5 bases). The germline CDR1 and CDR2 sequences are MNHEY and SVGEGT. The CDR3 is made up of 15 amino acids. The V end was cut by 5 bases, the J end by 5 bases, with 15 bases between.

This chain connects TRBV12-3 or TRBV12-4 to TRBJ2-5, with 12 bases aligning to TRBD1. This CDR3 has 14 residues. Trimming took 9 bases from V and 1 from J; bases not matched to a gene: 3. The CDR3 here is CASRDRGLQETQYF. The CDR3, as DNA: TGTGCCAGTAGGGACAGGGGGCTCCAAGAGACCCAGTACTTC.

This clonotype was observed a handful of times. CDR3 sequence reads: CASSLSWDGESGEQYF. The CDR3 DNA is TGTGCCAGCAGCCTCAGTTGGGACGGGGAATCCGGAGAGCAGTACTTC. This chain connects TRBV7-2 to TRBJ2-7; D assignment may be TRBD1 or TRBD2 (5 bases each). The germline V and J ends were trimmed by 5 bases and 7 bases, with 24 bases remaining between them. This CDR3 spans 16 amino acids. Germline CDR1 and CDR2: SGHTA and FQGNSA.

The rearrangement links TRBV30 to TRBJ1-4; 9 nucleotides align to TRBD1. Per the germline V gene, CDR1 is GTSNPN and CDR2 is SVGIG (reference sequence). This CDR3 comprises 19 residues. V was pared by 7 bases and J by 0 bases, with 18 bases of the junction left unmatched. CDR3 region: CALTAWGQGLKATNEKLFF. In DNA, the CDR3 is TGTGCCTTAACCGCCTGGGGACAGGGCCTAAAAGCAACTAATGAAAAACTGTTTTTT.

The chain employs TRBV5-1 and TRBJ2-5; tentative D call: TRBD2 (7 bases). The germline CDR1 and CDR2 sequences are SGHRS and YFSETQ. The CDR3 is made up of 15 amino acids. Trimming pared 0 bases from V and 4 bases from J, leaving 13 bases between. DNA for the CDR3: TGCGCCAGCAGCTTGGCCGGGGGGCCCTCAGAGACCCAGTACTTC. It codes for CASSLAGGPSETQYF.

This clonotype was picked up many times. This chain joins TRBV29-1 and TRBJ1-5; D ambiguous. Trimming left V 0 bases short and J 6 bases short, with 9 bases between. Germline lookup yields CDR1 SQVTM and CDR2 ANQGSEA. This CDR3 has 13 residues. The CDR3 nucleotides are TGCAGCGTTGAAGAAGGAGGCGGTCAGCCCCAGCATTTT. It specifies CSVEEGGGQPQHF.

This clonotype has only a few counts. The rearrangement links TRBV18 to TRBJ2-7; no reliable D call. V was trimmed by 3 bases and J by 3 bases, leaving 9 bases between them. Germline V gene data show CDR1 as KGHSH and CDR2 as LQKENI. The length of the CDR3 is 13 residues. CDR3 protein: CASSPSPGYEQYV. CDR3 bases: TGTGCCAGCTCACCTTCCCCCGGCTACGAGCAGTACGTC.

The CDR3 DNA reads as TGTGCCAGCAGTTTCCGCGGGGGGTCCACAGATACGCAGTATTTT. Translating gives CASSFRGGSTDTQYF. J is TRBJ2-3 and V is TRBV6-2 or TRBV6-3; 8 bases match TRBD2. The CDR3 has 15 amino acids. V gave up 4 bases and J gave up 2 bases; unmatched junction bases: 5. CDR1 is MNHEY and CDR2 is SVGEGT in the germline V gene.

The chain combines TRBV29-1 with TRBJ2-3; D is uncertain. CDR1 SQVTM and CDR2 ANQGSEA come from the germline V gene. The V end was cut by 8 bases, the J end by 5 bases, with 11 bases between. The CDR3 totals 11 residues. CDR3 coding DNA: TGCAGCTTCGAGGTGAGAGATACGCAGTATTTT. Its translation: CSFEVRDTQYF.

The V call is TRBV6-2 or TRBV6-3, the J call TRBJ1-2; no definite D call. The V gene lost 2 bases and the J gene lost 4 bases, with 8 bases spanning the gap. Germline V gene sequence: CDR1 MNHEY, CDR2 SVGEGT. This CDR3 is built from 13 residues. The CDR3 coding sequence is TGTGCCAGCAGTTACGAAGTTCTCTATGGCTACACCTTC. Its protein product is CASSYEVLYGYTF.